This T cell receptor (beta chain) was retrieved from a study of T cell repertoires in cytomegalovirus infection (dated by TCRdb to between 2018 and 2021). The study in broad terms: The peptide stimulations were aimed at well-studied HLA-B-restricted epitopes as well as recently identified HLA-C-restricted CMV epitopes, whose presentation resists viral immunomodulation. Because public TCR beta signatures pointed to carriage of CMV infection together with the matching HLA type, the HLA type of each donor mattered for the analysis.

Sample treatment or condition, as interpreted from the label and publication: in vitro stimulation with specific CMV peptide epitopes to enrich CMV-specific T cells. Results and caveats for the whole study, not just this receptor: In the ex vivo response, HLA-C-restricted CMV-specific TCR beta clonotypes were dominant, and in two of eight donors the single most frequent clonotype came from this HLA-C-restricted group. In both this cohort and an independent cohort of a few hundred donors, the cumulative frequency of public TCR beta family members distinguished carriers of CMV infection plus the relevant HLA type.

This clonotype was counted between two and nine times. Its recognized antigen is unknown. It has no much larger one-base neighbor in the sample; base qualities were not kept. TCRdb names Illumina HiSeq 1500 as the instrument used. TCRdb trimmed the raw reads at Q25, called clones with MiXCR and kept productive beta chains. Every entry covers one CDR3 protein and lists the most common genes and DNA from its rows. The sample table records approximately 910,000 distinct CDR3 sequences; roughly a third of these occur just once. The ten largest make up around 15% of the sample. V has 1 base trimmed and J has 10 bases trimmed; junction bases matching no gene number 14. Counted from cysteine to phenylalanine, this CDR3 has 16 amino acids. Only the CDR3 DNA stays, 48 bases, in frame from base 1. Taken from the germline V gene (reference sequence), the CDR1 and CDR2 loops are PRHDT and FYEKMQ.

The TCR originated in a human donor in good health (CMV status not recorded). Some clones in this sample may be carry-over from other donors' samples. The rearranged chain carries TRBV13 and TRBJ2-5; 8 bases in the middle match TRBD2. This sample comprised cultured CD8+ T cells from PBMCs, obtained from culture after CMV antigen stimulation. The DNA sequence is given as TGTGCCAGCAGCTTAGCTCCAGGGGTGAACCGGGGGGGCCAGTACTTC. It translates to CASSLAPGVNRGGQYF. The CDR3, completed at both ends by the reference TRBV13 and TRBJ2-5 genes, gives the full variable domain AAGVIQSPRHLIKEKRETATLKCYPIPRHDTVYWYQQGPGQDPQFLISFYEKMQSDKGSIPDRFSAQQFSDYHSELNMSSLELGDSALYFCASSLAPGVNRGGQYFGPGTRLLVL.